This T cell receptor beta chain emerged from a study of vaccination and CD4 T cells after COVID-19. Study-wide context: Overlapping spike peptides of SARS-CoV-2, HCoV-NL63, HCoV-OC43 and HCoV-229E were used, and cells were stimulated with them.

Study-level results: Within convalescent individuals, 304 out of 307 vaccine-specific clones proved to be spike mono-reactive.

Sequence data for DNA of cultured CD4+ T cells were generated by the Oncomine TCR Beta short-read assay. TCRdb passed the PCR reads through MiXCR, listing each CDR3 protein once. The sample lists just under 20,000 distinct CDR3 sequences, 48% occurring once. Concerning this clonotype itself: Its antigen is not identified.

Indicated treatment: roughly 10-day PBMC culture with coronavirus spike peptide pools or control peptides (ViraFEST assay). Half-medium replacement with fresh IL-2 medium took place on days 3 and 7. Trimming cost V 6 bases and J 1 base, with 9 bases left between them. Germline V CDR1 and CDR2: LNHDA, SQIVND (reference sequence). This CDR3 region has 13 residues. The rearrangement uses TRBV19 and TRBJ1-1, with D unclear. The source of this sequence is a human donor who had recovered from COVID-19. Sequences were derived from CD4+ T cells from blood, cultured in vitro, sampled after SARS-CoV-2 vaccination. CDR3 sequence (DNA): TGTGCCAGTAGGACTGCCCAGAACACTGAAGCTTTCTTT. The encoded protein is CASRTAQNTEAFF.